Each of the 24 T cell receptor beta chains below was sequenced from the same sample in a study of blood T cell repertoires in COVID-19. The assay was immunoSEQ multiplex PCR, and TCRdb's table has in-frame clones only and misses some. The sample lists some 120,000 clones; more than 70% were seen once. The sequenced sample was peripheral blood. The receptors shown here come from a man aged 80 or over with active or convalescent COVID-19.

This clone was seen a few times. This sequence joins TRBV24-1 and TRBJ1-2, with a tentative D call TRBD1 (5 bases). Deletions cut 5 bases from V and 8 bases from J, with 14 bases between. The CDR3 has 13 amino acids. Germline CDR1 reads KGHDR; CDR2 reads SFDVKD. The CDR3 bases are TGTGCCACCAGTGTTGGGACTCCTCACGGCTACACCTTC. Translated: CATSVGTPHGYTF.

V is TRBV6-2 or TRBV6-3 and J is TRBJ2-7; possibly TRBD1 for D (5 bases). Trimming cost V 4 bases and J 1 base, with 5 bases left between them. The CDR3 sequence is 12 residues long. Germline CDR1 reads MNHEY; CDR2 reads SVGEGT. Here the CDR3 reads CASSSGSYEQYF. CDR3 DNA: TGTGCCAGCAGTTCAGGGTCCTACGAGCAGTACTTC.

This chain uses TRBV7-9 with TRBJ2-7; 7 nucleotides agree with TRBD1. Germline CDR1 is SEHNR and CDR2 is FQNEAQ (reference sequence). After removal of 5 bases from V and 6 bases from J, the junction contained 10 bases not matched to a gene. The CDR3 runs 14 residues. The CDR3 reads CASSARDSPREQYF. The CDR3 DNA reads as TGTGCCAGCAGCGCCCGGGACAGTCCCCGCGAGCAGTACTTC.

The CDR3 loop reads CASSMEINEKLFF. DNA of the CDR3: TGTGCCAGTAGTATGGAGATTAATGAAAAACTGTTTTTT. The V call is TRBV19, the J call TRBJ1-4; unclear D gene. The CDR3 contains 13 residues. From germline, CDR1 is LNHDA and CDR2 SQIVND (reference sequence). V shed 3 bases and J shed 4 bases, with 6 bases lying between them.

This rearrangement joins TRBV5-6 to TRBJ2-5, with 9 nucleotides matching TRBD2. This CDR3 has 15 amino acids. Per the germline V gene, CDR1 is SGHDT and CDR2 is YYEEEE. The ends lost 4 bases at V and 0 bases at J; junction bases unmatched: 4. The CDR3 loop reads CASSGGTSNQETQYF. The CDR3 nucleotides are TGTGCCAGCAGCGGCGGGACTAGCAACCAAGAGACCCAGTACTTC.

As for this clone: The DNA is omitted, as the CDR3 cannot be located on it reliably, and the CDR3 follows TCRdb's listing. The chain couples TRBV6-6 to TRBJ1-1; the D call in the table, TRBD1, was not verified against the DNA. The CDR3 numbers 14 amino acids, ends counted. Germline loops: CDR1 MNHNY, CDR2 SVGAGI (reference sequence). CDR3 region: CASILGQGNTEAFF.

V usage is TRBV4-3 and J usage is TRBJ1-6; TRBD1 aligns across 8 bases. The germline V gene encodes CDR1 LGHNA and CDR2 YSLEER. Trimming removed 4 bases from V and 5 bases from J; junction bases left unmatched: 4. The CDR3 covers 15 residues. The CDR3 bases are TGCGCCAGCAGCCCCGGGACAGGAGATAATTCACCCCTCCACTTT. As protein: CASSPGTGDNSPLHF.

This clone was counted a single time. The rearrangement joins TRBV19 to TRBJ1-3, with D perhaps matching TRBD1 (6 bases). This CDR3 has 15 residues. V was shortened by 7 bases and J by 0 bases, with 13 bases between the two germline ends. Germline V lookup: CDR1 LNHDA, CDR2 SQIVND (reference sequence). The CDR3 reads CASNSPGVSGNTIYF. The CDR3 nucleotides read TGTGCCAGTAACAGCCCAGGGGTCTCTGGAAACACCATATATTTT.

This chain uses TRBV6-5 with TRBJ1-2; 7 bases fit TRBD1. Germline V CDR1 and CDR2: MNHEY, SVGAGI. J was trimmed by 8 bases and V by 7 bases; bases with no gene match: 4. CDR3 length: 11 residues. The CDR3 region is CASTKGAGYTF. The CDR3 coding sequence is TGTGCCAGCACCAAGGGGGCGGGCTACACCTTC.

The chain recombines TRBV9 with TRBJ2-5; 7 bases match TRBD1. Looked up from germline, CDR1 is SGDLS and CDR2 is YYNGEE. The J segment lost 0 bases and the V segment lost 4 bases, leaving 3 bases of the junction unmatched. This CDR3 is 14 amino acids long. The CDR3 protein is CASSLRGNQETQYF. The CDR3, as DNA: TGTGCCAGCAGCCTCAGGGGGAACCAAGAGACCCAGTACTTC.

The chain is built from TRBV5-8 and TRBJ2-5; TRBD2 matches at 8 bases. V shed 0 bases and J 4 bases; nucleotides not matched to a gene: 11. The germline gives CDR1 SGHTS, CDR2 YDEGEE. The length of the CDR3 is 17 residues. The CDR3 protein is CASSLDGTGGPGETQYF. CDR3 nucleotide sequence: TGTGCCAGCAGCTTGGATGGCACGGGGGGGCCGGGAGAGACCCAGTACTTC.

The chain joins TRBV27 to TRBJ2-1, with a possible D match to TRBD2 (7 bases). Germline lookup yields CDR1 MNHEY and CDR2 SMNVEV (reference sequence). V was trimmed by 6 bases and J by 4 bases, leaving 19 bases between them. This CDR3 is built from 16 residues. Written as DNA, the CDR3 is TGTGCCAGCAGGCCTCGGTTAGGGGGGGGGTACAATGAGCAGTTCTTC. This sequence encodes CASRPRLGGGYNEQFF.

This clone was recorded once. The rearrangement uses TRBV7-9 and TRBJ1-4; 7 positions match TRBD1. Trimming cost V 5 bases and J 3 bases; bases outside gene matches: 6. There are 15 residues in the CDR3. Per the germline V gene, CDR1 is SEHNR and CDR2 is FQNEAQ (reference sequence). Here the CDR3 DNA reads TGTGCCAGCAGCGCTGACAGGGCGGCTAATGAAAAACTGTTTTTT. Translation: CASSADRAANEKLFF.

The J gene is TRBJ2-3, the V gene TRBV6-2 or TRBV6-3, with 8 positions matching TRBD2. Germline lookup yields CDR1 MNHEY and CDR2 SVGEGT. This CDR3 is built from 17 residues. The ends lost 6 bases at V and 2 bases at J; junction bases unmatched: 13. The CDR3 loop is CASSRPALAGHTDTQYF. As DNA, the CDR3 is TGTGCCAGCAGCCGACCCGCCCTAGCGGGCCACACAGATACGCAGTATTTT.

V and J are TRBV7-9 and TRBJ2-5, with D possibly being TRBD1 (6 bases). CDR3 size: 14 residues. V lost 5 bases and J lost 5, with 15 bases in between. Looked up from germline, CDR1 is SEHNR and CDR2 is FQNEAQ (reference sequence). The CDR3 sequence is CASSPEAGVETQYF. For the CDR3, the DNA is TGTGCCAGCAGCCCAGAGGCAGGGGTTGAGACCCAGTACTTC.

The chain employs TRBV5-1 and TRBJ2-3; 9 bases line up with TRBD1. There are 16 residues in the CDR3. V shed 0 bases and J 3 bases; nucleotides not matched to a gene: 5. Germline lookup yields CDR1 SGHRS and CDR2 YFSETQ. In DNA, the CDR3 is TGCGCCAGCAGCTTGGCGGGACAGGGATCAACAGATACGCAGTATTTT. It translates to CASSLAGQGSTDTQYF.

The DNA for the CDR3 is TGTGCCACCCGGCGGGAGCGGGGTACAGATACGCAGTATTTT. It encodes CATRRERGTDTQYF. The genes are TRBV7-2 and TRBJ2-3; 7 positions agree with TRBD2. Germline CDR1 and CDR2: SGHTA and FQGNSA. This CDR3 has 14 amino acids. The J segment lost 3 bases and the V segment lost 10 bases, leaving 10 bases of the junction unmatched.

The chain is built from TRBV11-2 and TRBJ2-7; a weak D match, TRBD1 (6 bases). Trimming pared 2 bases from V and 3 bases from J, leaving 14 bases between. Germline-derived CDR1 and CDR2 are SGHAT and FQNNGV. This CDR3 comprises 15 residues. This CDR3 is CASSLTGSSLYEQYF. The CDR3 nucleotides are TGTGCCAGCAGCTTAACAGGGAGCTCCCTCTACGAGCAGTACTTC.

This chain connects TRBV7-2 to TRBJ2-7; 12 positions match TRBD2. The CDR3 totals 15 residues. Losses at the gene ends were 5 bases for V and 9 bases for J; bases not matched to a gene: 11. Germline CDR1 reads SGHTA; CDR2 reads FQGNSA. The CDR3 bases are TGTGCCAGCAGCCCAGGACTAGCGGGGTCCCAGCTGCAGTACTTC. Amino acids: CASSPGLAGSQLQYF.

The rearrangement links TRBV7-2 to TRBJ2-3; 12 nucleotides align to TRBD2. Trimming removed 2 bases from V and 0 bases from J; junction bases left unmatched: 3. The CDR3 runs to 17 residues. Germline assignment: CDR1 SGHTA and CDR2 FQGNSA. The CDR3 region has the DNA TGTGCCAGCAGCTTACGGACTAGCGGGGTGAGCACAGATACGCAGTATTTT. Its translation is CASSLRTSGVSTDTQYF.

V usage is TRBV6-2 or TRBV6-3 and J usage is TRBJ2-7, with D perhaps TRBD2 (5 bases). CDR3 length equals 13 residues. Germline assignment: CDR1 MNHEY and CDR2 SVGEGT. V was trimmed by 4 bases and J by 3 bases, leaving 10 bases between them. The CDR3 DNA sequence: TGTGCCAGCAGTTTCACAAGCGGCTACGAGCAGTACTTC. Translation gives CASSFTSGYEQYF.

The V call is TRBV5-6, the J call TRBJ2-7; possibly TRBD1 for D (5 bases). This CDR3 spans 13 amino acids. V was clipped by 0 bases and J by 4 bases, with 8 bases between them. Germline CDR1 SGHDT, CDR2 YYEEEE. For the CDR3, the DNA is TGTGCCAGCAGCTTGGACAGGACATACGAGCAGTACTTC. This codes for CASSLDRTYEQYF.

The chain's CDR3 is CASSPGQGAHGYTF. The DNA of the CDR3 is TGTGCCAGCTCACCAGGTCAGGGGGCGCATGGCTACACCTTC. The chain links TRBV18 to TRBJ1-2; 8 positions match TRBD1. The CDR3 has 14 amino acids. J gave up 6 bases and V 2 bases, and 5 bases lay outside the gene matches. CDR1 is KGHSH, CDR2 LQKENI, per germline.

This clone was picked up a small number of times. The chain employs TRBV10-3 and TRBJ2-7; 11 bases match TRBD2. Losses at the gene ends were 4 bases for V and 2 bases for J; bases not matched to a gene: 4. The CDR3 is 15 amino acids. Looked up from germline, CDR1 is ENHRY and CDR2 is SYGVKD. CDR3 nucleotide sequence: TGTGCCATCAGTGTGTCTAGCGGGGGGACCTACGAGCAGTACTTC. Residues: CAISVSSGGTYEQYF.